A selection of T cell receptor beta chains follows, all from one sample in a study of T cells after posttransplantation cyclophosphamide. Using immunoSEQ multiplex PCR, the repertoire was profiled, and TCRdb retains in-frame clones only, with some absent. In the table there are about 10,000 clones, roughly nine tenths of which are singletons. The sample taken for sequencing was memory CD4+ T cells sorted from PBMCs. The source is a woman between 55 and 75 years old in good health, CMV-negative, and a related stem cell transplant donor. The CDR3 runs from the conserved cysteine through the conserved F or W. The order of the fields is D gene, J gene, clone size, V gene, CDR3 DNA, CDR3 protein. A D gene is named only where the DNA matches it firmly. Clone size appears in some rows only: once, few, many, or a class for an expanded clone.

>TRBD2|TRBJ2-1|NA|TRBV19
TGTGCCAGTAGTATCTTAGCGGGTTTTGGGGCCACCTCCTACAATGAGCAGTTCTTC
CASSILAGFGATSYNEQFF
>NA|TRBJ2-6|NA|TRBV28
TGTGCCAGCAGTTTCCAGGCCAACGTCCTGACTTTC
CASSFQANVLTF
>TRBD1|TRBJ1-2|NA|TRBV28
TGTGCCAGCAGTGACCCGCCGACAGGGGGCCGCGACAACACCTTC
CASSDPPTGGRDNTF
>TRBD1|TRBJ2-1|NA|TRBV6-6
TGTGCCAGCAGTCTCGACAGGGCTTACAATGAGCAGTTCTTC
CASSLDRAYNEQFF
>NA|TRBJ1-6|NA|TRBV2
TGTGCCAGCAGGGGCAATTCACCCCTCCACTTT
CASRGNSPLHF
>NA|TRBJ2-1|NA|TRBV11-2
TGTGCCAGCAGCTTCTTGACAGGTCCCTACAATGAGCAGTTCTTC
CASSFLTGPYNEQFF
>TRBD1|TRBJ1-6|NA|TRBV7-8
TGTGCCAGCAGCTCTCCCCCCCTTCGAGGGGGCGATTCCCCCCTCCACTTT
CASSSPPLRGGDSPLHF
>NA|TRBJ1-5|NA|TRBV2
TGTGCCAGCAGTGGAGGGCAGGGGATTCAGCCCCAGCATTTT
CASSGGQGIQPQHF
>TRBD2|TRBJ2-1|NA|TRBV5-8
TGTGCCAGCAGCTCACCACTAGCGGGGGGGCCCACCTACAATGAGCAGTTCTTC
CASSSPLAGGPTYNEQFF
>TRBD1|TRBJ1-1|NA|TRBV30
TGTGCCGGGACAGTCCTCGACACTGAAGCTTTCTTT
CAGTVLDTEAFF
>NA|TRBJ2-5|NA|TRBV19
TGTGCCAGTAGTATAGGAGGCAGGGTGGTCGAGACCCAGTACTTC
CASSIGGRVVETQYF
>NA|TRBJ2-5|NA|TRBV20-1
TGCAGTGCGGTTGCAGGGAACGCCCAGTACTTC
CSAVAGNAQYF
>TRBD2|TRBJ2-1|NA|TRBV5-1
TGCGCCAGCAGCTCCCCCCCGTTCGGACTAGCCTACAATGAGCAGTTCTTC
CASSSPPFGLAYNEQFF
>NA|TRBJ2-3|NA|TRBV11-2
TGTGCCAGCAGCTTAGCGCTAGCTCCCACAGATACGCAGTATTTT
CASSLALAPTDTQYF
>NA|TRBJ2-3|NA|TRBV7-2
TGTGCCAGCAGTGTTGGGAGTTTCCGAGATACGCAGTATTTT
CASSVGSFRDTQYF
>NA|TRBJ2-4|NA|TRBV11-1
TGTGCCAGCAGCTTACGGCCTGGAGGCAAAAACATTCAGTACTTC
CASSLRPGGKNIQYF
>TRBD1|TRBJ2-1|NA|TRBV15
TGTGCCACCAGCAGGGACAGGGTTGGGGATGAGCAGTTCTTC
CATSRDRVGDEQFF
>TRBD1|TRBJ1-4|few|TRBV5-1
TGCGCCAGCCGGATGGACAGGGTTGAAAAACTGTTTTTT
CASRMDRVEKLFF
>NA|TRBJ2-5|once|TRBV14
TGTGCCAGCGGCCAAGGAGCTGGGACCCAGTACTTC
CASGQGAGTQYF
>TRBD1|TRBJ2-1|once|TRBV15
TGTGCCACCAGCCGTCCGGGACAGGGGGTTCGAGAGCAGTTCTTC
CATSRPGQGVREQFF
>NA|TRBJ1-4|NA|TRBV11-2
TGTGCCAGCAGCTTAGGGGCCAGGGGTTATGAAAAACTGTTTTTT
CASSLGARGYEKLFF
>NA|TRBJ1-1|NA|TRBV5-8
TGTGCCAGCAGCATATATACAGGACTGCGCGGGGGAAACACTGAAGCTTTCTTT
CASSIYTGLRGGNTEAFF
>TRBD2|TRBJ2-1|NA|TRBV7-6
TGTGCCAGCAGCTTTGGACTAGCGGGAGTACCCTACAATGAGCAGTTCTTC
CASSFGLAGVPYNEQFF
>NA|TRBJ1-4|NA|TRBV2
TGTGCCAGCAGTGTGACGGGACGCCGGGGGGGTTTAGGATCTAATGAAAAACTGTTTTTT
CASSVTGRRGGLGSNEKLFF
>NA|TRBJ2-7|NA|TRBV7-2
TGTGCCAGCAGCCTATCCTACGAGCAGTACTTC
CASSLSYEQYF
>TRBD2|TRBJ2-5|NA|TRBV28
TGTGCCAGCAGTTTAGGAGCGGGGGGGCTTGAGACCCAGTACTTC
CASSLGAGGLETQYF
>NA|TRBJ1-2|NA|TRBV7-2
TGTGCCAGCAGCTTAGCCGCAGGGGACTATGGCTACACCTTC
CASSLAAGDYGYTF
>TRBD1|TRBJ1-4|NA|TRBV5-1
TGCGCCAGCAGCCCGGACAGGGTTGATGAAAAACTGTTTTTT
CASSPDRVDEKLFF
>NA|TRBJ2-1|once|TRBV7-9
TGTGCCAGCAGCTTACGGGCAGGGGACTACTACAATGAGCAGTTCTTC
CASSLRAGDYYNEQFF
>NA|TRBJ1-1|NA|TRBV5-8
TGTGCCAGCAGCTTGGATTCGCAAACTGAAGCCTTCTTT
CASSLDSQTEAFF
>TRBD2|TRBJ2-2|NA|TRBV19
TGTGCCAGTAATAAGGCATCTGCGGGAGGCGGGGAGCTGTTTTTT
CASNKASAGGGELFF
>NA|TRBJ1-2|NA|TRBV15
TGTGCCACCAGCAGGGGGCCTGGCTACACCTTC
CATSRGPGYTF
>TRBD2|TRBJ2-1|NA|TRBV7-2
TGTGCCAGCAGATTACTGGCGGGAGTAAGCTCCTACAATGAGCAGTTCTTC
CASRLLAGVSSYNEQFF
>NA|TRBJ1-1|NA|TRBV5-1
TGCGCCAGCAGCCCGGCGGGGGAAGGGGACACTGAAGCTTTCTTT
CASSPAGEGDTEAFF
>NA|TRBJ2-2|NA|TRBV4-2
TGTGCCAGCAGCGCCCAAGGGGGGGCTGTCGGGGAGCTGTTTTTT
CASSAQGGAVGELFF
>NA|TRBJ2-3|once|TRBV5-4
TGTGCCAGCAGCTTGACTAGCACAGATACGCAGTATTTT
CASSLTSTDTQYF
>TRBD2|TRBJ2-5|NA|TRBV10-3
TGTGCCATCAGTGAGCTAGGGGGCAGGACTAGCGGGGACCGGGAGACCCAGTACTTC
CAISELGGRTSGDRETQYF
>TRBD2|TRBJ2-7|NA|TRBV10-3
TGTGCCATAAAGCGGGAGGGAACCGAGCAGTACTTC
CAIKREGTEQYF
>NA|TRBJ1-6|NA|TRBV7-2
TGTGCCAGCAGCCGACAGTCGTATAATTCCCCCCTCCACTTT
CASSRQSYNSPLHF
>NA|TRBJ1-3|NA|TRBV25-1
TGTGCCAGCAGTGAAGAGCGGACGGGAAACACCATATATTTT
CASSEERTGNTIYF
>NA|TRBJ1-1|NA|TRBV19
TGTGCCAGTAGTCCGAACACAGGGAACTCTGAAGCTTTCTTT
CASSPNTGNSEAFF
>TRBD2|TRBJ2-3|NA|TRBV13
TGTGCCAGCAGCTTACTAGCGGGACGAACAGATACGCAGTATTTT
CASSLLAGRTDTQYF
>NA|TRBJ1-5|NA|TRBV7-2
TGTGCCAGCAGCTTAGGGGGGGGCAGCAATCAGCCCCAGCATTTT
CASSLGGGSNQPQHF
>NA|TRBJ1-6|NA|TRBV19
TGTGCCAGTATGGAGGGGCTCTCCTATAATTCCCCCCTCCACTTT
CASMEGLSYNSPLHF